Following are 11 T cell receptor beta chains from one sample sequenced in a study of T-cell reconstitution after alpha-beta-depleted transplantation in children. TCRbeta library preparation incorporated unique molecular identifiers. TCRdb ran MiXCR on the PCR reads and lists one entry per CDR3 protein. The repertoire holds 300,000 to 400,000 distinct CDR3 sequences, with 15% to 20% as singletons. Sequencing was performed on PBMCs, mostly from graft donor cells, taken 360 days after TCRalphabeta/CD19-depleted stem cell transplant. The origin of the receptors is a male patient between 2 and 10 years old who had a stem cell transplant for acute lymphoblastic leukemia, so the T cells may come from the graft donor.

This clonotype was seen many times. The chain combines TRBV20-1 with TRBJ2-5; D not resolved. V was cut by 1 base and J by 5 bases, with 2 bases left in between. CDR3 size: 10 residues. Germline V gene data show CDR1 as DFQATT and CDR2 as SNEGSKA (reference sequence). This CDR3 reads CSARGETQYF. CDR3 nucleotides: TGCAGTGCTAGAGGCGAGACCCAGTACTTC.

The chain has TRBV5-1 and TRBJ1-1, with D tentatively TRBD1 (6 bases). V was clipped by 7 bases and J by 2 bases, with 18 bases between them. Germline-derived CDR1 and CDR2 are SGHRS and YFSETQ. The CDR3 covers 15 residues. In DNA form, the CDR3 reads TGCGCCAGCGGACCCGGGGGCGGGAACAACACTGAAGCTTTCTTT. The encoded protein is CASGPGGGNNTEAFF.

This clonotype was counted only a few times. In DNA form, the CDR3 reads TGTGCCAGCAGCCCGGGGGGAGGTTGGACAGATACGCAGTATTTT. This encodes CASSPGGGWTDTQYF. The rearrangement joins TRBV27 to TRBJ2-3; 7 bases fit TRBD2. The CDR3 length is 15 residues. CDR1 is MNHEY, CDR2 SMNVEV, per germline (reference sequence). V lost 6 bases, J lost 3 bases, and 9 bases stayed unmatched.

The chain links TRBV12-3 or TRBV12-4 to TRBJ2-7; 9 bases align to TRBD1. The V gene end was trimmed by 6 bases and the J gene end by 4 bases; junction bases not matched to a gene: 13. The CDR3 is made up of 16 amino acids. The CDR3 region is CASSLKGGQGSYEQYF. For the CDR3, the DNA is TGTGCCAGCAGCCTTAAAGGGGGACAGGGTTCGTACGAGCAGTACTTC.

This clonotype occurred many times. The chain carries TRBV28 and TRBJ2-7, with D perhaps matching TRBD2 (5 bases). The CDR3 has 16 amino acids. Germline V gene sequence: CDR1 MDHEN, CDR2 SYDVKM. Trimming took off 3 bases at V and 4 bases at J, with 19 bases between the two ends. CDR3: CASSFAPPRGTYEQYF. The CDR3 DNA sequence: TGTGCCAGCAGTTTTGCCCCCCCCCGGGGAACGTACGAGCAGTACTTC.

A few counts support this clonotype. J is TRBJ1-3 and V is TRBV28; D is uncertain. From germline, CDR1 is MDHEN and CDR2 SYDVKM. Between the trimmed V and J ends, which lost 7 bases and 0 bases, there was a span of 13 bases. The CDR3 runs to 15 residues. The CDR3 loop reads CASTPGATSGNTIYF. The CDR3 DNA sequence: TGTGCCAGCACCCCCGGTGCCACCTCTGGAAACACCATATATTTT.

This clonotype was seen ten or more times. The rearrangement joins TRBV5-1 to TRBJ1-4, with unresolved D. The CDR3 runs to 14 residues. Germline V gives CDR1 SGHRS, CDR2 YFSETQ. Trimming took 4 bases from V and 3 from J, leaving 10 bases between them. The CDR3 region is CASSLDNANEKLFF. The CDR3 region has the DNA TGCGCCAGCAGCCTCGACAACGCTAATGAAAAACTGTTTTTT.

This clonotype was picked up a small number of times. The chain couples TRBV7-2 to TRBJ2-7; 9 nucleotides align to TRBD2. J gave up 7 bases and V 1 base, and 8 bases lay outside the gene matches. The germline gives CDR1 SGHTA, CDR2 FQGNSA. The CDR3 runs to 15 residues. The CDR3 DNA is TGTGCCAGCAGCTTAGTTGGCGGGAGGGCTGTAGAGCAGTACTTC. Amino acid sequence: CASSLVGGRAVEQYF.

The chain couples TRBV12-3 or TRBV12-4 to TRBJ2-1; 8 bases match TRBD2. Losses at the gene ends were 2 bases for V and 2 bases for J; bases not matched to a gene: 8. The CDR3 has 17 residues. The CDR3 protein is CASSLRGGREAYNEQFF. CDR3 bases: TGTGCCAGCAGTTTAAGGGGGGGGCGGGAGGCCTACAATGAGCAGTTCTTC.

This clonotype occurred a few times. The chain joins TRBV19 to TRBJ2-1; 9 positions match TRBD1. CDR1 and CDR2 (germline): LNHDA, SQIVND (reference sequence). The CDR3 sequence is 16 residues long. V was clipped by 7 bases and J by 7 bases; unmatched bases: 14. CDR3 in DNA: TGTGCCAGTACCTCCGGGGGACAGGGCGGCGGGAATGAGCAGTTCTTC. It specifies CASTSGGQGGGNEQFF. Based on the CDR3 plus reference TRBV19 and TRBJ2-1, the full variable domain is DGGITQSPKYLFRKEGQNVTLSCEQNLNHDAMYWYRQDPGQGLRLIYYSQIVNDFQKGDIAEGYSVSREKKESFPLTVTSAQKNPTAFYLCASTSGGQGGGNEQFFGPGTRLTVL.

This clonotype was picked up a small number of times. The J gene is TRBJ2-5, the V gene TRBV28, with unresolved D. CDR1 is MDHEN and CDR2 is SYDVKM in the germline V gene. The V end lost 8 bases, the J end lost 5 bases, and 21 bases lay between the germline ends. The CDR3 consists of 15 residues. CDR3 region: CASAQLLRGGETQYF. DNA of the CDR3: TGTGCCAGCGCCCAACTACTACGCGGTGGGGAGACCCAGTACTTC.